This TCR beta chain stems from a study of identical twins. Each CDR3 protein is one row after TCRdb ran MiXCR on the 5' RACE reads. The sample carries about 690,000 distinct CDR3 sequences, 6.1% recorded once. Worth noting for this clonotype: Its antigen remains unknown.

All donors were healthy Caucasians. Study-wide results and limits: Twin pairs had excess sharing that was weaker in beta out-of-frame sequences.

The source is a young man in good health. Sample: naive T cells sorted from blood.

The CDR3 is CASSQVEAGRVYEQYF. CDR3 in DNA: TGTGCCAGCAGCCAAGTGGAAGCCGGCAGGGTATACGAGCAGTACTTC. The rearrangement links TRBV14 to TRBJ2-7, with D possibly being TRBD1 (5 bases). Germline CDR1 and CDR2: SGHDN and FVKESK. The CDR3 loop spans 16 amino acids. Trimming cost V 1 base and J 4 bases, with 17 bases left between them. The variable domain in full, completed from reference TRBV14 and TRBJ2-7, reads EAGVTQFPSHSVIEKGQTVTLRCDPISGHDNLYWYRRVMGKEIKFLLHFVKESKQDESGMPNNRFLAERTGGTYSTLKVQPAELEDSGVYFCASSQVEAGRVYEQYFGPGTRLTVT.